Sequencing of this TCR beta chain was carried out in a study of T cell responses to AZD1222 COVID-19 vaccine. General study results and limits: Breadth and depth of Spike-specific TCRs rose after two AZD1222 doses.

Assay: immunoSEQ multiplex PCR; the TCRdb copy retains only in-frame clones and omits some. The sample has roughly 120,000 clones, approximately 88% seen once. Concerning this clone: The antigen remains undetermined.

The CDR3 spans 14 residues. CDR1 and CDR2 (germline): GTSNPN, SVGIG (reference sequence). V shed 0 bases and J shed 9 bases, with 15 bases lying between them. The starting material was peripheral blood, obtained on day 0 of MenACWY control vaccination. The origin of this receptor is an adult in good health. The chain is built from TRBV30 and TRBJ2-1; unclear D gene. CDR3 bases: TGTGCCTGGAGTGTGGCGGACCCCTCTCCTGAGCAGTTCTTC. Translated, it gives CAWSVADPSPEQFF.